The 10 T cell receptor beta chains presented below share a single source sample, sequenced in a study of cytomegalovirus exposure and HLA in healthy donors. The PCR was carried out with 60 Vbeta primers and 13 Jbeta primers. Measured with immunoSEQ multiplex PCR; TCRdb has only the in-frame clones, and not every one. The repertoire has roughly 120,000 clones, 65% to 80% of them found once; the top ten carry around 3.2%. The sample comprised PBMCs. Receptors were obtained from a woman aged 60-75 years in good health and CMV-seropositive.

This clone has just one count. The chain is built from TRBV7-3 and TRBJ2-1, with 9 nucleotides matching TRBD2. CDR1 and CDR2 from the germline V gene are SGHTA and FQGTGA. V shed 2 bases, J shed 4 bases, and the junction held 6 bases outside the gene matches. This CDR3 is 16 amino acids long. CDR3 in amino acids: CASSLSGSGGYNEQFF. The CDR3 region has the DNA TGTGCCAGCAGCTTATCGGGTAGCGGGGGATACAATGAGCAGTTCTTC. The whole variable domain, filled in from reference TRBV7-3 and TRBJ2-1, reads GAGVSQTPSNKVTEKGKYVELRCDPISGHTALYWYRQSLGQGPEFLIYFQGTGAADDSGLPNDRFFAVRPEGSVSTLKIQRTERGDSAVYLCASSLSGSGGYNEQFFGPGTRLTVL.

Note on this clone: One end of the junction does not line up with germline, which may come from a read error. The rearrangement joins TRBV7-2 to TRBJ2-1; a weak D match, TRBD2 (6 bases). The CDR3 runs 11 residues. Germline CDR1 and CDR2: SGHTA and FQGNSA. In DNA, the CDR3 is TGTGCCAGCAGCCCAGGACTATCCCCGATCTTC. It translates to CASSPGLSPIF.

The genes are TRBV7-6 and TRBJ2-7, with D unclear. The CDR3 is made up of 14 amino acids. Trimming took off 0 bases at V and 0 bases at J, with 6 bases between the two ends. CDR1 is SGHVS, CDR2 FNYEAQ, per germline. The CDR3 DNA is TGTGCCAGCAGCTTAGCAGAGAACTCCTACGAGCAGTACTTC. Translating gives CASSLAENSYEQYF.

V and J are TRBV28 and TRBJ1-2, with a weak D call TRBD1 (6 bases). The CDR3 covers 15 residues. Germline CDR1 and CDR2: MDHEN and SYDVKM. Trimming shortened V by 5 bases and J by 3 bases, and 16 bases separated the two germline ends. CDR3: CASSLSPGAYYGYTF. CDR3 bases: TGTGCCAGCAGTCTATCCCCAGGGGCTTACTATGGCTACACCTTC.

This clone has ten or more counts. The CDR3, as DNA: TGTGCCAGCAGTTTATACTCTTACGAGCAGTACTTC. Residues: CASSLYSYEQYF. The chain combines TRBV28 with TRBJ2-7; D unclear. Germline V gene data show CDR1 as MDHEN and CDR2 as SYDVKM. Trimming stripped 1 base from V and 4 bases from J, with 5 bases between. This CDR3 comprises 12 residues.

CDR3 coding DNA: TGTGCCTGGAGTGTGGGTGGAGTTTTGCCCGGAGGCATTCAGTACTTC. This gives the protein CAWSVGGVLPGGIQYF. The chain has TRBV30 and TRBJ2-4, with D possibly matching TRBD2 (5 bases). The V gene lost 0 bases and the J gene lost 9 bases, with 21 bases spanning the gap. This CDR3 is built from 16 residues. Germline loops: CDR1 GTSNPN, CDR2 SVGIG (reference sequence).

The gene calls are TRBV7-9 and TRBJ2-7; D perhaps matches TRBD2 (6 bases). V was shortened by 1 base and J by 2 bases, with 9 bases between the two germline ends. Germline V CDR1 and CDR2: SEHNR, FQNEAQ (reference sequence). CDR3 length equals 14 residues. The chain's CDR3 is CASSLGSSAYEQYF. In DNA, the CDR3 is TGTGCCAGCAGCTTAGGGTCTAGCGCCTACGAGCAGTACTTC.

CDR3 residues: CASSRTTGTGAYEQYF. In DNA form, the CDR3 reads TGTGCCAGTAGTCGGACGACCGGGACAGGGGCCTACGAGCAGTACTTC. The chain couples TRBV19 to TRBJ2-7, with 10 bases aligning to TRBD1. This CDR3 comprises 16 residues. Germline V lookup: CDR1 LNHDA, CDR2 SQIVND (reference sequence). V dropped 5 bases and J dropped 2; count of bases not matched to a gene: 9.

The rearrangement joins TRBV7-9 to TRBJ1-1; possibly TRBD1 for D (6 bases). The germline CDR1 and CDR2 sequences are SEHNR and FQNEAQ (reference sequence). V was clipped by 8 bases and J by 3 bases, with 10 bases between them. The CDR3 is 12 residues long. DNA of the CDR3: TGTGCCAGCCAGGCAGGGGACACTGAAGCTTTCTTT. Its protein is CASQAGDTEAFF.

The chain has TRBV5-1 and TRBJ2-2, with D tentatively TRBD2 (5 bases). V was shortened by 0 bases and J by 6 bases, with 9 bases between the two germline ends. The CDR3 spans 14 residues. The germline CDR1 and CDR2 sequences are SGHRS and YFSETQ. The CDR3, as DNA: TGCGCCAGCAGCTTGGCGGGATTTGCCGGGGAGCTGTTTTTT. Amino acids: CASSLAGFAGELFF. The variable domain in full, with the rest retrieved from reference TRBV5-1 and TRBJ2-2, is KAGVTQTPRYLIKTRGQQVTLSCSPISGHRSVSWYQQTPGQGLQFLFEYFSETQRNKGNFPGRFSGRQFSNSRSEMNVSTLELGDSALYLCASSLAGFAGELFFGEGSRLTVL.